This T cell receptor beta chain was sequenced for a study of T cell changes during pregnancy in multiple sclerosis. The table came from immunoSEQ multiplex PCR; TCRdb's copy has only in-frame clones and leaves some out. Here the sample spans approximately 53,000 clones, approximately 92% being singletons. This CDR3 has 14 amino acids. V was clipped by 6 bases and J by 3 bases, with 15 bases between them. CDR1 and CDR2 from the germline V gene are MNHNY and SVGAGI (reference sequence). The chain is built from TRBV6-6 and TRBJ2-7; D is uncertain. Material: CD4+ T cells from peripheral blood mononuclear cells, obtained before pregnancy. This TCR came from a female donor with multiple sclerosis, enrolled in a pregnancy study. CDR3 in amino acids: CASSPTSGFYEQYF. CDR3 in DNA: TGTGCCAGCAGCCCAACCTCAGGATTCTACGAGCAGTACTTC.